The rows below give T cell receptor beta chains drawn from one sample of a study of blood T cell repertoires in COVID-19. The repertoire was sequenced with immunoSEQ multiplex PCR; TCRdb's copy has only in-frame clones and lacks some. Here the sample spans 55,000 to 65,000 clones, about 91% being singletons. The sample taken for sequencing was peripheral blood. Every receptor here comes from a man in his 60s with acute or convalescent COVID-19. Both conserved end residues are part of each CDR3. A D gene is named only where the DNA matches it firmly. Part of the rows lack a size; the others show once, few, many or a class for expanded clones.

V gene	J gene	clone size	D gene	CDR3 protein	CDR3 DNA
TRBV4-1	TRBJ2-1	.	TRBD2	CASSHPSGSGDNEQFF	TGCGCCAGCAGCCATCCGAGCGGGAGTGGGGACAATGAGCAGTTCTTC
TRBV5-1	TRBJ2-1	.	.	CASRDTQHDNEQFF	TGCGCCAGCAGGGACACCCAACACGACAATGAGCAGTTCTTC
TRBV25-1	TRBJ2-7	.	TRBD1	CASSDPGTGSSYEQYF	TGTGCCAGCAGTGACCCGGGGACAGGGAGCTCCTACGAGCAGTACTTC
TRBV27	TRBJ1-5	few	.	CASSFQRGGNQPQHF	TGTGCCAGCAGCTTTCAACGGGGGGGCAATCAGCCCCAGCATTTT
TRBV11-1	TRBJ2-7	.	TRBD2	CASSLLTSGSSEQYF	TGTGCCAGCAGCTTACTGACTAGCGGGAGTAGCGAGCAGTACTTC
TRBV9	TRBJ1-4	.	.	CASSVWDSEKLFF	TGTGCCAGCAGCGTATGGGACTCTGAAAAACTGTTTTTT
TRBV7-4	TRBJ1-3	.	TRBD1	CASSLPGGGGNTIYF	TGTGCCAGCAGCTTACCAGGGGGCGGTGGAAACACCATATATTTT
TRBV6-2/TRBV6-3	TRBJ1-5	.	TRBD1	CASSWTGNQPQHF	TGTGCCAGCAGCTGGACAGGGAATCAGCCCCAGCATTTT
TRBV28	TRBJ2-3	.	.	CATTPPGDTDTQYF	TGTGCCACCACCCCCCCAGGGGACACAGATACGCAGTATTTT
TRBV7-9	TRBJ1-1	.	TRBD1	CASSLERGRGTEAFF	TGTGCCAGCAGCTTGGAAAGGGGGCGAGGAACTGAAGCTTTCTTT
TRBV29-1	TRBJ2-2	.	TRBD1	CSVGTGNTGELFF	TGCAGCGTGGGGACAGGGAACACCGGGGAGCTGTTTTTT
TRBV11-3	TRBJ2-7	.	TRBD1	CASSFRDRQGGEQYF	TGTGCCAGCAGCTTCCGGGACAGACAGGGGGGCGAGCAGTACTTC
TRBV25-1	TRBJ1-2	.	.	CASTSRGGSGYTF	TGTGCCAGCACCTCCCGAGGAGGGAGCGGCTACACCTTC
TRBV5-1	TRBJ2-3	.	TRBD2	CASKNPRREGTQYF	TGCGCCAGCAAAAACCCGCGCAGGGAGGGTACGCAGTATTTT
TRBV19	TRBJ2-1	.	TRBD1	CASSIRRQGSSYNEQFF	TGTGCCAGTAGTATTAGGAGACAGGGGAGCTCCTACAATGAGCAGTTCTTC
TRBV29-1	TRBJ1-3	.	.	CGGAHSSGNTIYF	TGCGGAGGGGCGCACAGCTCTGGAAACACCATATATTTT
TRBV27	TRBJ2-7	few	.	CASSGTTQTISYEQYF	TGTGCCAGCAGTGGAACGACACAGACAATCTCCTACGAGCAGTACTTC
TRBV24-1	TRBJ2-7	.	TRBD1	CATRSKDRDEQYF	TGTGCCACCAGGTCCAAAGACAGGGACGAGCAGTACTTC
TRBV7-2	TRBJ2-7	.	TRBD2	CASSSWGGDGTYEQYF	TGTGCCAGCAGCTCCTGGGGGGGGGACGGGACCTACGAGCAGTACTTC
TRBV5-1	TRBJ1-6	.	TRBD1	CASSPETGDNSPLHF	TGCGCCAGCAGCCCGGAAACAGGGGATAATTCACCCCTCCACTTT
TRBV3-1/TRBV3-2	TRBJ2-7	.	TRBD1	CASSPQGAGAYEQYF	TGTGCCAGCAGCCCACAGGGGGCCGGGGCCTACGAGCAGTACTTC
TRBV4-3	TRBJ2-1	.	TRBD1	CASSQDLGTGKFF	TGCGCCAGCAGCCAAGATCTCGGGACAGGGAAGTTCTTC
TRBV18	TRBJ2-7	few	TRBD1	CASSLETGSYEQYF	TGTGCCAGCTCACTCGAGACAGGGTCCTACGAGCAGTACTTC
TRBV15	TRBJ2-7	.	TRBD1	CATSRAGQIYEQYF	TGTGCCACCAGCAGAGCGGGACAGATTTACGAGCAGTACTTC
TRBV12-3/TRBV12-4	TRBJ2-1	once	.	CASSSIIVGEQFF	TGTGCCAGCAGTTCAATCATCGTCGGTGAGCAGTTCTTC
TRBV29-1	TRBJ2-7	.	TRBD2	CSVAGTSFDEQYF	TGCAGCGTGGCCGGGACTAGCTTCGACGAGCAGTACTTC
TRBV28	TRBJ2-3	.	.	CASSPGGTGQRDTQYF	TGTGCCAGCAGCCCGGGAGGGACAGGGCAGAGAGATACGCAGTATTTT
TRBV30	TRBJ2-3	.	.	CAWTTSGSAQYF	TGTGCCTGGACCACTTCGGGGAGTGCGCAGTATTTT
TRBV28	TRBJ2-7	.	.	CASRGAYEQYF	TGTGCCAGCAGGGGGGCATACGAGCAGTACTTC
TRBV7-3	TRBJ2-1	.	.	CASSLSGAYNEQFF	TGTGCCAGCAGCTTATCGGGGGCCTACAATGAGCAGTTCTTC
TRBV7-2	TRBJ2-6	.	.	CASSLVRTSQANVLTF	TGTGCCAGCAGCTTAGTTAGAACTTCTCAGGCCAACGTCCTGACTTTC
TRBV18	TRBJ2-1	.	TRBD2	CASSLNLAGGSPYNEQFF	TGTGCCAGCTCGCTGAATCTAGCGGGAGGATCCCCCTACAATGAGCAGTTCTTC
TRBV7-8	TRBJ2-7	.	.	CASSLALAGPSYEQYF	TGTGCCAGCAGCTTAGCGTTGGCAGGCCCATCCTACGAGCAGTACTTC
TRBV30	TRBJ1-1	once	.	CAWNLRIGAEAFF	TGTGCCTGGAATCTCCGGATAGGAGCTGAAGCTTTCTTT
TRBV5-1	TRBJ2-1	.	TRBD1	CASSPTDRARRNEQFF	TGCGCCAGCAGCCCTACGGACAGGGCCCGGAGGAATGAGCAGTTCTTC
TRBV20-1	TRBJ2-1	.	.	CSATEAYPHEQFF	TGCAGTGCTACTGAAGCCTACCCGCATGAGCAGTTCTTC
TRBV11-3	TRBJ1-1	.	.	CASSLAGDTEAFF	TGTGCCAGCAGTCTCGCAGGGGACACTGAAGCTTTCTTT
TRBV19	TRBJ1-1	once	TRBD1	CASGTGASRYTEAFF	TGTGCCAGCGGGACAGGGGCCTCCCGATACACTGAAGCTTTCTTT
TRBV5-6	TRBJ1-4	.	TRBD1	CASSYTGVTEKLFF	TGTGCCAGCAGTTACACAGGGGTAACCGAAAAACTGTTTTTT
TRBV28	TRBJ1-1	.	.	CASSYGQRAEAFF	TGTGCCAGCAGCTACGGACAGAGGGCTGAAGCTTTCTTT
TRBV4-3	TRBJ2-1	.	TRBD2	CASSQDLASGSRNEQFF	TGCGCCAGCAGCCAAGACTTGGCTAGCGGGAGTAGAAATGAGCAGTTCTTC
TRBV30	TRBJ1-4	.	.	CAWSAGGTNEKLFF	TGTGCCTGGAGTGCCGGGGGAACTAATGAAAAACTGTTTTTT
TRBV5-1	TRBJ2-7	.	TRBD2	CASSLASSGFSYEQYF	TGCGCCAGCAGCTTGGCCTCTAGCGGGTTCTCCTACGAGCAGTACTTC
TRBV4-3	TRBJ1-2	.	.	CASSQEAGDGYTF	TGCGCCAGCAGCCAAGAAGCAGGGGATGGCTACACCTTC
TRBV11-2	TRBJ2-3	.	TRBD2	CASSLDRTSASDTQYF	TGTGCCAGCAGCTTAGATCGGACTAGCGCTTCAGATACGCAGTATTTT
TRBV28	TRBJ2-7	.	.	CASSRRPGGLGEQYF	TGTGCCAGCAGCCGTCGACCCGGGGGGCTCGGCGAGCAGTACTTC
TRBV9	TRBJ1-3	.	.	CASSVAGTHSGNTIYF	TGTGCCAGCAGCGTCGCCGGGACACACTCTGGAAACACCATATATTTT
TRBV20-1	TRBJ2-1	.	TRBD2	CSASKRGTYNEQFF	TGCAGTGCTAGTAAGCGGGGGACCTACAATGAGCAGTTCTTC
TRBV3-1/TRBV3-2	TRBJ1-1	.	.	CASSQGRWTEAFF	TGTGCCAGCAGCCAGGGGAGATGGACTGAAGCTTTCTTT
TRBV6-2/TRBV6-3	TRBJ2-7	.	TRBD2	CASSYEPLRLAAPSYEQYF	TGTGCCAGCAGTTACGAGCCCCTTCGGCTAGCGGCCCCCTCCTACGAGCAGTACTTC
TRBV5-5	TRBJ1-3	few	.	CASSFLSGGNTIYF	TGTGCCAGCAGCTTCCTATCAGGGGGAAACACCATATATTTT
TRBV2	TRBJ2-5	.	TRBD1	CASTQDRVSHETQYF	TGTGCCAGCACCCAAGACAGGGTTTCTCACGAGACCCAGTACTTC
TRBV24-1	TRBJ2-7	.	.	CATSETGPGGYEQYF	TGTGCCACCAGTGAGACAGGCCCCGGTGGATACGAGCAGTACTTC
TRBV6-6	TRBJ1-4	.	.	CASSYHPGVEKLFF	TGTGCCAGCAGTTACCACCCCGGGGTTGAAAAACTGTTTTTT
TRBV6-2/TRBV6-3	TRBJ1-1	.	.	CASSFDSPPNTEAFF	TGTGCCAGCAGTTTCGACAGCCCTCCGAACACTGAAGCTTTCTTT